A selection of T cell receptor beta chains follows, all from one sample in a study of cytomegalovirus exposure and HLA in healthy donors. TCRdb keeps only in-frame clones here, not all; method: immunoSEQ multiplex PCR. In the table there are approximately 150,000 clones, around 80% of which are singletons. Sequencing used PBMCs. Receptors were obtained from a man aged 40-49 years in good health and CMV-seronegative. The CDR3 runs from the conserved cysteine through the conserved F or W. D genes are given only for firm matches. Where a row states a size, it is once, few, many or the class of an expanded clone; other rows omit it.

J	D	V	size	CDR3	DNA
TRBJ2-3	NA	TRBV4-1	NA	CASSQAGVGTDTQYF	TGCGCCAGCAGCCAAGCGGGGGTCGGAACAGATACGCAGTATTTT
TRBJ2-5	TRBD2	TRBV11-2	NA	CASSTSAGEETQYF	TGTGCCAGCAGCACCTCCGCGGGGGAAGAGACCCAGTACTTC
TRBJ2-7	TRBD1	TRBV6-5	NA	CASSYSTQGIYEQYF	TGTGCCAGCAGTTACTCGACACAGGGGATCTACGAGCAGTACTTC
TRBJ2-7	NA	TRBV4-1	NA	CASSPGQGSPYEQYF	TGCGCCAGCAGCCCCGGCCAGGGGAGCCCCTACGAGCAGTACTTC
TRBJ2-5	TRBD1	TRBV27	NA	CASSLRDREGTQYF	TGTGCCAGCAGTTTAAGGGACAGGGAAGGGACCCAGTACTTC
TRBJ1-3	NA	TRBV28	once	CAILTQGTIYF	TGTGCCATCCTTACACAGGGCACCATATATTTT
TRBJ2-2	TRBD2	TRBV12-5	NA	CASGFLAGGNTGELFF	TGTGCTAGTGGTTTCCTAGCGGGGGGGAACACCGGGGAGCTGTTTTTT
TRBJ2-7	TRBD2	TRBV6-5	NA	CASRWASGDYEQYF	TGTGCCAGCAGGTGGGCTAGCGGGGATTACGAGCAGTACTTC
TRBJ2-2	NA	TRBV2	NA	CASSDKGQVNGELFF	TGTGCCAGCAGTGATAAAGGACAAGTAAACGGGGAGCTGTTTTTT
TRBJ1-1	NA	TRBV28	NA	CASSHGGQRNTEAFF	TGTGCCAGCTCTCATGGAGGACAGAGAAACACTGAAGCTTTCTTT
TRBJ1-5	NA	TRBV6-1	few	CASSTGRAQPQHF	TGTGCCAGCAGTACAGGGCGCGCTCAGCCCCAGCATTTT
TRBJ1-5	TRBD1	TRBV19	NA	CASTWTGSSNQPQHF	TGTGCCAGTACCTGGACAGGGAGTAGCAATCAGCCCCAGCATTTT
TRBJ2-7	NA	TRBV23-1	NA	CASLTSYEQYF	TGCGCCAGTCTGACATCTTACGAGCAGTACTTC
TRBJ1-1	NA	TRBV27	few	CASSLGNTGGTEAFF	TGTGCCAGCAGTTTAGGTAATACCGGGGGCACTGAAGCTTTCTTT
TRBJ1-2	NA	TRBV6-5	NA	CASSPGTYYGYTF	TGTGCCAGCAGCCCGGGGACATACTATGGCTACACCTTC
TRBJ2-7	TRBD1	TRBV28	NA	CASSPGQVLSYEQYF	TGTGCCAGCAGTCCGGGACAGGTGCTCTCCTACGAGCAGTACTTC
TRBJ2-5	NA	TRBV27	few	CASSFRAEGTQYF	TGTGCCAGCAGTTTTAGAGCGGAGGGGACCCAGTACTTC
TRBJ2-7	NA	TRBV7-2	NA	CASSPDVDSYYEQYF	TGTGCCAGCAGCCCTGATGTGGACAGTTACTACGAGCAGTACTTC
TRBJ2-3	NA	TRBV5-4	NA	CASSGPLGVTQYF	TGTGCCAGCAGCGGGCCACTAGGAGTCACGCAGTATTTT
TRBJ2-1	NA	TRBV5-1	few	CASRGHYNEQFF	TGCGCCAGCAGGGGACATTACAATGAGCAGTTCTTC
TRBJ2-1	NA	TRBV6-5	once	CASSYVDEQFF	TGTGCCAGCAGTTACGTAGATGAGCAGTTCTTC
TRBJ1-1	NA	TRBV6-4	NA	CASSRGANTEAFF	TGTGCCAGCAGTCGCGGGGCAAACACTGAAGCTTTCTTT
TRBJ1-1	NA	TRBV5-6	few	CASSRTVMFNTEAFF	TGTGCCAGCAGTAGGACAGTGATGTTTAACACTGAAGCTTTCTTT
TRBJ2-6	NA	TRBV7-3	NA	CASSLFTGSGANVLTF	TGTGCCAGCAGCCTTTTTACGGGTTCTGGGGCCAACGTCCTGACTTTC
TRBJ2-7	NA	TRBV5-1	NA	CASSLGTYEQYF	TGCGCCAGCAGCCTCGGGACCTACGAGCAGTACTTC
TRBJ2-2	TRBD2	TRBV5-1	NA	CASSSRGVTGELFF	TGCGCCAGCTCGTCGCGGGGGGTCACCGGGGAGCTGTTTTTT
TRBJ2-5	TRBD1	TRBV5-1	NA	CASSLATGGETQYF	TGCGCCAGCAGCTTGGCTACAGGGGGAGAGACCCAGTACTTC
TRBJ2-6	NA	TRBV7-7	NA	CASLASRTGANVLTF	TGTGCTAGCCTGGCCAGTCGCACTGGGGCCAACGTCCTGACTTTC